The 10 T cell receptor beta chains presented below share a single source sample, sequenced in a study of blood T cell repertoires in COVID-19 (dated by TCRdb to 2019 to 2021). The protocol used for the library was the immunoSEQ multiplex PCR assay. TCRdb obtained this table from immuneACCESS and retained in-frame rearrangements with V and J assigned. These tables miss some clones; where compared with another copy, unresolved V genes account for less than half of the shortfall, and the remainder is unexplained. This sample gives roughly 310,000 clones in total; roughly 88% of them show up just once. The ten largest clonotypes hold roughly 2.9% of the sample. What was sequenced was peripheral blood. The receptors were gathered from a woman in her 30s with COVID-19, enrolled during active disease.

CDR3 sequence (DNA): TGCGCCAGCAGGCCCACAGGGTATAGCAATCAGCCCCAGCATTTT. As protein: CASRPTGYSNQPQHF. The V and J genes are TRBV4-1 and TRBJ1-5; D might be TRBD1 (6 bases). Germline V gene sequence: CDR1 MGHRA, CDR2 YSYEKL. Trimming stripped 6 bases from V and 0 bases from J, with 12 bases between. CDR3 length: 15 residues.

The rearrangement uses TRBV11-2 and TRBJ1-5; D unresolved. Deletions cut 1 base from V and 6 bases from J, with 4 bases between. The CDR3 is 12 residues long. CDR1 is SGHAT and CDR2 is FQNNGV in the germline V gene. CDR3 in DNA: TGTGCCAGCAGCTTAGCGGGTCAGCCCCAGCATTTT. Its protein is CASSLAGQPQHF. The entire variable domain, with the rest obtained from reference TRBV11-2 and TRBJ1-5, is as follows: EAGVAQSPRYKIIEKRQSVAFWCNPISGHATLYWYQQILGQGPKLLIQFQNNGVVDDSQLPKDRFSAERLKGVDSTLKIQPAKLEDSAVYLCASSLAGQPQHFGDGTRLSIL.

The genes are TRBV19 and TRBJ1-5; unclear D gene. V was clipped by 8 bases and J by 6 bases, with 14 bases between them. In germline, CDR1 is LNHDA, CDR2 SQIVND (reference sequence). The CDR3 covers 13 residues. The CDR3, as DNA: TGTGCCAGTGCAACAGTGACACTTCAGCCCCAGCATTTT. It yields the protein CASATVTLQPQHF.

This clone was recorded a few times. The V and J genes are TRBV10-3 and TRBJ1-2; D is ambiguous. CDR1 is ENHRY, CDR2 SYGVKD, per germline. The CDR3 runs to 15 residues. V lost 3 bases, J lost 0 bases, and 11 bases lay in between. CDR3 in DNA: TGTGCCATCAGTGACCCGTCACAGTCTAACTATGGCTACACCTTC. This gives the protein CAISDPSQSNYGYTF.

CDR3 protein: CASSQSGTGNTGELFF. The CDR3 DNA sequence: TGTGCCAGCAGCCAATCCGGGACAGGGAACACCGGGGAGCTGTTTTTT. V usage is TRBV7-3 and J usage is TRBJ2-2, with 8 bases lining up with TRBD1. V lost 5 bases, J lost 1 base, and 6 bases stayed unmatched. The CDR3 has 16 residues. In germline, CDR1 is SGHTA, CDR2 FQGTGA.

The rearrangement links TRBV28 to TRBJ1-1; 9 bases are shared with TRBD1. Germline assignment: CDR1 MDHEN and CDR2 SYDVKM. Unmatched junction bases numbered 16, after V lost 6 bases and J lost 8 bases. The CDR3 consists of 16 residues. The CDR3 bases are TGTGCCAGCAGACTCCGAACCGGGACAGGGACGTCCGAAGCTTTCTTT. This encodes CASRLRTGTGTSEAFF.

The chain employs TRBV5-1 and TRBJ2-1; D is perhaps TRBD1 (6 bases). V lost 4 bases and J lost 8, with 19 bases in between. CDR3 length: 15 residues. CDR1 SGHRS and CDR2 YFSETQ come from the germline V gene. As DNA, the CDR3 is TGCGCCAGCAGCGTAATAAGCCGGGACATCGATGAGCAGTTCTTC. Its protein product is CASSVISRDIDEQFF.

V is TRBV9 and J is TRBJ2-7, with 10 nucleotides matching TRBD2. V was clipped by 4 bases and J by 3 bases; unmatched bases: 7. Germline CDR1 is SGDLS and CDR2 is YYNGEE. This CDR3 spans 15 amino acids. The CDR3 DNA reads as TGTGCCAGCAGCCCCAGGACTAGCGGTTTCTACGAGCAGTACTTC. This gives the protein CASSPRTSGFYEQYF.

The V gene is TRBV28, the J gene TRBJ2-1, with D maybe TRBD2 (6 bases). The germline gives CDR1 MDHEN, CDR2 SYDVKM. The V end lost 3 bases, the J end lost 1 base, and 10 bases lay between the germline ends. The CDR3 loop spans 15 amino acids. CDR3 amino acids: CASSFPRESYNEQFF. The DNA for the CDR3 is TGTGCCAGCAGTTTCCCGCGGGAATCCTACAATGAGCAGTTCTTC.

The chain uses TRBV9 and TRBJ1-1; D possibly corresponds to TRBD1 (6 bases). V lost 4 bases to trimming and J lost 0 bases, with 13 bases between them. CDR1 and CDR2 (germline): SGDLS, YYNGEE. This CDR3 is built from 15 residues. The CDR3 loop is CASSPGGGMNTEAFF. The CDR3 DNA reads as TGTGCCAGCAGCCCTGGTGGGGGCATGAACACTGAAGCTTTCTTT.